This passage covers 5 T cell receptor beta chains from one sample sequenced in a study of blood T cell repertoires in COVID-19. Using immunoSEQ multiplex PCR, the repertoire was profiled, and TCRdb retains in-frame clones only, with some absent. This sample yields roughly 260,000 clones, of which under 95% are seen a single time; approximately 1.9% belongs to the top ten. Sequenced input: PBMCs or T cells enriched from blood (not recorded which). The receptors originated from a young woman who had recovered from COVID-19.

The rearrangement uses TRBV9 and TRBJ1-4; the match to TRBD1 covers 8 bases. The V gene's germline CDR1 is SGDLS and CDR2 YYNGEE. CDR3 length equals 15 residues. Germline trimming cut 0 bases from V and 8 bases from J; bases unmatched to any gene: 6. The chain's CDR3 is CASSVAPQGGEKLFF. In DNA, the CDR3 is TGTGCCAGCAGCGTAGCTCCACAGGGGGGGGAAAAACTGTTTTTT.

The V gene is TRBV11-3, the J gene TRBJ1-2; tentatively, D is TRBD1 (5 bases). The germline V gene has CDR1 SGHNT and CDR2 YENEEA. This CDR3 region has 15 residues. Trimming removed 5 bases at V and 3 bases at J, with 16 bases between. CDR3 region: CASSPGGVRDYGYTF. The CDR3 nucleotides read TGTGCCAGCAGCCCCGGGGGGGTTAGGGACTATGGCTACACCTTC.

The table lists this clone with a count of one. The chain links TRBV24-1 to TRBJ2-5; 9 bases agree with TRBD1. J gave up 0 bases and V 1 base, and 14 bases lay outside the gene matches. Germline CDR1 and CDR2: KGHDR and SFDVKD. CDR3 length: 20 residues. The CDR3 loop reads CATSDFLSGQGGGYQETQYF. The DNA of the CDR3 is TGTGCCACCAGTGATTTTCTGTCGGGACAGGGAGGAGGGTACCAAGAGACCCAGTACTTC.

This chain connects TRBV5-5 to TRBJ1-2; D gene ambiguous. The CDR3 spans 12 residues. The V end was cut by 4 bases, the J end by 6 bases, with 10 bases between. Germline V CDR1 and CDR2: SGHKS, YYEKEE (reference sequence). DNA of the CDR3: TGTGCCAGCAGCCCATCAATAGATGGCTACACCTTC. The encoded protein is CASSPSIDGYTF.

The chain joins TRBV4-1 to TRBJ1-6; D remains ambiguous. Germline V gives CDR1 MGHRA, CDR2 YSYEKL. Trimming cost V 3 bases and J 0 bases, with 6 bases left between them. This CDR3 region has 15 residues. DNA of the CDR3: TGCGCCAGCAGCCAGGTCGGCTCCTATAATTCACCCCTCCACTTT. The encoded protein is CASSQVGSYNSPLHF.